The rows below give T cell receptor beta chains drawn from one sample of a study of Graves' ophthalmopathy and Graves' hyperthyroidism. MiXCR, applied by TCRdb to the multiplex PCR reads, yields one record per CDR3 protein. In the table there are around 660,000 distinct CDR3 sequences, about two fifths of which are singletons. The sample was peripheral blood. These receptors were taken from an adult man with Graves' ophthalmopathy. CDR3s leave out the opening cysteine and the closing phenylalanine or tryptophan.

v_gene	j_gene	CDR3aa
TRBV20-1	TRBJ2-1	SARDRNEQF
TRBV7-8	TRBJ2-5	ASRPRGVLGQTQY
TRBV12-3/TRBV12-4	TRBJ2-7	ASSLAPLAGGSYEQY
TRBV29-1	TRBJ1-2	SVSGHRDYGYT
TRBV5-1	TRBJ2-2	ASSSPTSGRGFGELF
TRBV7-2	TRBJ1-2	ASSFGGANYGYT
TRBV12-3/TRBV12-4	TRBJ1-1	ASSGRTRSEAF
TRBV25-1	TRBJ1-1	ASSRTGGITEAF
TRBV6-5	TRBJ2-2	ASSSLRPTGELF
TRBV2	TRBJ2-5	ASSEAPTSGRTDQETQY
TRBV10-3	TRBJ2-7	AMPVYEQY
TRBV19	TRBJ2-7	ASSMAGTSVSYEQY
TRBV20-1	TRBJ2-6	SAIQGSGANVLT
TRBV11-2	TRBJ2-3	ASSSIGGALDTQY